This entry lists 15 T cell receptor beta chains sequenced from one sample in a study of early T cells in non-severe SARS-CoV-2 infection. MiXCR, applied by TCRdb to the 5' RACE reads, yields one record per CDR3 protein. The sample yields approximately 73,000 distinct CDR3 sequences, around 11% seen once. The specimen was whole blood. These receptors were collected from an adult who was a healthcare worker with PCR-confirmed SARS-CoV-2 infection or an uninfected control (not recorded which).

The chain recombines TRBV4-3 with TRBJ1-5; D may be TRBD1 (5 bases). Trimming cost V 0 bases and J 9 bases, with 18 bases left between them. The V gene's germline CDR1 is LGHNA and CDR2 YSLEER. CDR3 size: 16 residues. The CDR3 sequence is CASSQDLGRSLRPQHF. The CDR3 DNA sequence: TGCGCCAGCAGCCAAGATCTGGGGCGGAGCCTCCGGCCCCAGCATTTT.

This clonotype was seen at least ten times. The chain carries TRBV12-3 or TRBV12-4 and TRBJ2-1; 12 bases fit TRBD2. The CDR3 is 18 amino acids. V trimming: 6 bases; J trimming: 5 bases; junction bases outside the gene matches: 14. The CDR3 loop reads CASSPGVRGLAGNNEQFF. In DNA form, the CDR3 reads TGTGCCAGCAGCCCTGGGGTCCGCGGACTAGCGGGGAACAATGAGCAGTTCTTC.

Only a few counts were recorded for this clonotype. V is TRBV30 and J is TRBJ2-7, with D possibly matching TRBD1 (5 bases). Germline V gives CDR1 GTSNPN, CDR2 SVGIG (reference sequence). Trimming cost V 4 bases and J 5 bases, with 15 bases left between them. CDR3 size: 13 residues. The CDR3 DNA sequence: TGTGCCTGGATCTCCAAGGGGTTCCACGAGCAGTACTTC. Translation gives CAWISKGFHEQYF.

The J gene is TRBJ2-3, the V gene TRBV19; 10 bases agree with TRBD2. Losses at the gene ends were 3 bases for V and 6 bases for J; bases not matched to a gene: 3. This CDR3 region has 14 residues. Germline V gene sequence: CDR1 LNHDA, CDR2 SQIVND (reference sequence). The CDR3 loop reads CASSMASGGDTQYF. As DNA, the CDR3 is TGTGCCAGTAGTATGGCTAGCGGGGGTGATACGCAGTATTTT.

At least ten counts were recorded for this clonotype. The chain recombines TRBV3-1 with TRBJ2-3; D is uncertain. Trimming left V 3 bases short and J 5 bases short, with 12 bases between. Germline V gene sequence: CDR1 LGHDT, CDR2 YNNKEL (reference sequence). This CDR3 is built from 14 residues. CDR3 nucleotide sequence: TGTGCCAGCAGCCAGCTGTCTAGGCTAGATACGCAGTATTTT. Translation: CASSQLSRLDTQYF.

The chain has TRBV10-3 and TRBJ2-1, with 10 bases that match TRBD2. This CDR3 contains 19 residues. Germline lookup yields CDR1 ENHRY and CDR2 SYGVKD. V trimming: 0 bases; J trimming: 0 bases; junction bases outside the gene matches: 8. The CDR3 bases are TGTGCCATCAGTGAGTCGCCTAGCGGGGGCCTGAGCTCCTACAATGAGCAGTTCTTC. Translating gives CAISESPSGGLSSYNEQFF.

This clonotype was detected many times. The chain has TRBV7-6 and TRBJ1-5; D is undetermined. The V and J ends lost 1 base and 2 bases respectively, with 3 bases between them. The CDR3 totals 13 residues. Germline-derived CDR1 and CDR2 are SGHVS and FNYEAQ. As DNA, the CDR3 is TGTGCCAGCAGCTTAGACGGCAATCAGCCCCAGCATTTT. Residues: CASSLDGNQPQHF.

This clonotype was picked up many times. The chain joins TRBV12-3 or TRBV12-4 to TRBJ1-2, with D possibly TRBD1 on 5 matching bases. V lost 3 bases and J lost 4, with 9 bases in between. CDR3 size: 13 residues. The CDR3 DNA is TGTGCCAGCAGTTTGACAGAAGTCTATGGCTACACCTTC. It encodes CASSLTEVYGYTF.

This clonotype has just a few counts. This chain joins TRBV10-2 and TRBJ1-1; D might be TRBD1 (6 bases). Germline V gene lookup returns CDR1 WSHSY and CDR2 SAAADI. The CDR3 runs to 14 residues. V shed 8 bases and J shed 1 base, with 14 bases lying between them. The CDR3 loop is CASYPAGANTEAFF. CDR3 DNA: TGCGCCAGCTACCCGGCGGGGGCGAACACTGAAGCTTTCTTT.

V is TRBV11-1 and J is TRBJ2-2; D gene uncertain. Germline CDR1 reads SGHAT; CDR2 reads FQDESV (reference sequence). The CDR3 runs 12 residues. V lost 5 bases and J 4 bases, leaving 5 bases between the germline ends. The CDR3 region has the DNA TGTGCCAGCAGCCTAATCACCGGGGAGCTGTTTTTT. Protein: CASSLITGELFF.

CDR3 sequence reads: CASTTGKTQYF. CDR3 nucleotides: TGTGCCAGCACAACGGGGAAGACCCAGTACTTC. J is TRBJ2-5 and V is TRBV2; possibly TRBD2 for D (5 bases). The CDR3 consists of 11 residues. With 7 bases removed from V and 6 bases from J, the gap between germline ends came to 9 bases. CDR1 SNHLY and CDR2 FYNNEI come from the germline V gene.

This clonotype was observed many times. The chain combines TRBV28 with TRBJ2-3; the match to TRBD1 covers 12 bases. J gave up 15 bases and V 5 bases, and 6 bases lay outside the gene matches. Germline lookup yields CDR1 MDHEN and CDR2 SYDVKM. CDR3 length equals 12 residues. The CDR3 here is CASSPGTGGFYF. CDR3 DNA sequence: TGTGCCAGCAGTCCCGGGACAGGGGGCTTTTATTTT.

Details on this clonotype: This clone may be a read error of a much larger clone one base away. The conserved closing phenylalanine or tryptophan is absent in this CDR3, likely reflecting a read error. The CDR3 DNA sequence: TGTGCCAGTAGTTTGCGTTTAGGGGCCAACGTCCTGACTTCC. Protein: CASSLRLGANVLTS. This rearrangement joins TRBV19 to TRBJ2-6; D remains unclear. With 5 bases removed from V and 4 bases from J, the gap between germline ends came to 9 bases. The length of the CDR3 is 14 residues. The germline gives CDR1 LNHDA, CDR2 SQIVND (reference sequence).

This clonotype was found many times. The genes are TRBV29-1 and TRBJ2-3, with D hard to call. Germline V gives CDR1 SQVTM, CDR2 ANQGSEA. The CDR3 runs to 13 residues. V lost 4 bases and J lost 0, with 8 bases in between. The CDR3 DNA sequence: TGCAGCGTTGGCGGCCCTAGCACAGATACGCAGTATTTT. Its translation: CSVGGPSTDTQYF.

In this sample, this clonotype turned up many times. V is TRBV11-3 and J is TRBJ2-3; D may be TRBD2 (7 bases). The germline V gene encodes CDR1 SGHNT and CDR2 YENEEA. The CDR3 sequence is 13 residues long. The V end was cut by 4 bases, the J end by 6 bases, with 11 bases between. CDR3 sequence (DNA): TGTGCCAGCAGCTCAGGGGACTACGATACGCAGTATTTT. Translating gives CASSSGDYDTQYF.